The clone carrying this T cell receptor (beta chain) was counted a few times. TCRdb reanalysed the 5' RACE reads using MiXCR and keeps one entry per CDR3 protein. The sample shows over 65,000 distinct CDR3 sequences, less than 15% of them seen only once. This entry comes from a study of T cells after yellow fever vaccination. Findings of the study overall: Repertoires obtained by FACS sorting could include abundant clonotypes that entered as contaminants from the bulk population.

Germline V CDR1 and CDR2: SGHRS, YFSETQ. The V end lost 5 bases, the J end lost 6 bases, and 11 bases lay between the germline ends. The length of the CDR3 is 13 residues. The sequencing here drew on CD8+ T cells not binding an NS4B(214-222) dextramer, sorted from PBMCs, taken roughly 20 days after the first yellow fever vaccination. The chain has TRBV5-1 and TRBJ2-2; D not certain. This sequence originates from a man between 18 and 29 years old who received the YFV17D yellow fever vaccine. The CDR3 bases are TGCGCCAGCAGTCGGCCTCCGGCCGGGGAGCTGTTTTTT. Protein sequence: CASSRPPAGELFF.